This TCR beta chain was found in a study of cytomegalovirus exposure and HLA in healthy donors. For the study at large: Unique TCRs from HLA-typed donors, 75 million to 100 million of them, were held in an early data release.

The PCR made use of 60 Vbeta and 13 Jbeta primers. The table came from immunoSEQ multiplex PCR; TCRdb's copy has only in-frame clones and leaves some out. This sample has about 110,000 clones, with around 77% found just once. The CDR3 extends over 13 amino acids. The germline CDR1 and CDR2 sequences are SNHLY and FYNNEI. Trimming took 1 base from V and 8 from J, leaving 8 bases between them. Sequenced sample: PBMCs. This clonotype was obtained from a woman aged 25-40 years in good health and CMV-seropositive. V usage is TRBV2 and J usage is TRBJ1-4; D is unclear. For the CDR3, the DNA is TGTGCCAGCAGTGAAGGAGGTTTCGAAAAACTGTTTTTT. Protein sequence: CASSEGGFEKLFF.